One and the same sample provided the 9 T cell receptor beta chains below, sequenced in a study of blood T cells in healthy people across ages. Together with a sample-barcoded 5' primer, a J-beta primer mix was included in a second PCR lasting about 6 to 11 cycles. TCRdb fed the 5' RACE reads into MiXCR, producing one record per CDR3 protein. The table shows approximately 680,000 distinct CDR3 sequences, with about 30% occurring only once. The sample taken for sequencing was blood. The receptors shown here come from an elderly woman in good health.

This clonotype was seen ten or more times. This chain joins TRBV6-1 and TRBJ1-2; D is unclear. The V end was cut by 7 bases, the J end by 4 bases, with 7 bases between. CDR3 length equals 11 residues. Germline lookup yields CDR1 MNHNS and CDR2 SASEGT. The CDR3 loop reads CASMVAYGYTF. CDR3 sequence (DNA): TGTGCCAGCATGGTAGCCTATGGCTACACCTTC.

The CDR3 DNA reads TGTGCCAGCTCACCACCCCGGGCAGGGGATCGGAACACTGAAGCTTTCTTT. It encodes CASSPPRAGDRNTEAFF. The chain carries TRBV18 and TRBJ1-1, with D perhaps matching TRBD1 (6 bases). The CDR3 consists of 17 residues. V lost 0 bases to trimming and J lost 1 base, with 15 bases between them. Looked up from germline, CDR1 is KGHSH and CDR2 is LQKENI.

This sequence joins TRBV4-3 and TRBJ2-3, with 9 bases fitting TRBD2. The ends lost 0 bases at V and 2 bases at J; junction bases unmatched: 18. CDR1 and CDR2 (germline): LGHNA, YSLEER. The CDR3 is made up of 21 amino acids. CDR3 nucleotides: TGCGCCAGCAGCCAAGAAGCCCACAGCCCGGGGCTAGCGGGAAACACAGATACGCAGTATTTT. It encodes CASSQEAHSPGLAGNTDTQYF.

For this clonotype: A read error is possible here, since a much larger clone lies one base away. CDR3 residues: CASSFSGGQPYEQYF. For the CDR3, the DNA is TGTGCCAGCAGCTTCAGCGGGGGGCAGCCCTACGAGCAGTACTTC. The gene calls are TRBV7-3 and TRBJ2-5; 9 bases match TRBD2. TRBJ2-7 explains the end of the DNA better; the J call may be wrong. The CDR3 has 15 amino acids. CDR1 SGHTA and CDR2 FQGTGA come from the germline V gene.

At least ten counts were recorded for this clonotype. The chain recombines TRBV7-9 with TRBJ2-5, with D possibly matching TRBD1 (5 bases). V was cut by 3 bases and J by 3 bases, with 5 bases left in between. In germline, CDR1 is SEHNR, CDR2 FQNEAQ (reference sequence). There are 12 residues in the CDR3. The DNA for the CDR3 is TGTGCCAGCAGCTTCAGGGAAGAGACCCAGTACTTC. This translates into CASSFREETQYF.

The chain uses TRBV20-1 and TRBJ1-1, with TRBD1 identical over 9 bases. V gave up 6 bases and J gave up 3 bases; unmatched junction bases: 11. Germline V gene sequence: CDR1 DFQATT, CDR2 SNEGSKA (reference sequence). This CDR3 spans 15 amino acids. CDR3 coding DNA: TGCAGTGCAAGGACCGGGACAGGGTTTTACACTGAAGCTTTCTTT. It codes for CSARTGTGFYTEAFF.

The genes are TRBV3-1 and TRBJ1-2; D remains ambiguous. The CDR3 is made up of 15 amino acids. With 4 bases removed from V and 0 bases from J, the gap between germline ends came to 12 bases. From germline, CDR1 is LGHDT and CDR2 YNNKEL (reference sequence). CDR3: CASSRRVGANYGYTF. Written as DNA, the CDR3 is TGTGCCAGCAGCCGAAGGGTTGGCGCTAACTATGGCTACACCTTC.

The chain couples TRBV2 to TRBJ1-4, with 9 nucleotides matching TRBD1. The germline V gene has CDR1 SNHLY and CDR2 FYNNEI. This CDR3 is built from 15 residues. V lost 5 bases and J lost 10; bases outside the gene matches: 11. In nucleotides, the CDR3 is TGTGCCAGCAGTAAACGACAGGGGGAAGTCGGAAAACTGTTTTTT. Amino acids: CASSKRQGEVGKLFF. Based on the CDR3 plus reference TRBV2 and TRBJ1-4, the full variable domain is EPEVTQTPSHQVTQMGQEVILRCVPISNHLYFYWYRQILGQKVEFLVSFYNNEISEKSEIFDDQFSVERPDGSNFTLKIRSTKLEDSAMYFCASSKRQGEVGKLFFGSGTQLSVL.

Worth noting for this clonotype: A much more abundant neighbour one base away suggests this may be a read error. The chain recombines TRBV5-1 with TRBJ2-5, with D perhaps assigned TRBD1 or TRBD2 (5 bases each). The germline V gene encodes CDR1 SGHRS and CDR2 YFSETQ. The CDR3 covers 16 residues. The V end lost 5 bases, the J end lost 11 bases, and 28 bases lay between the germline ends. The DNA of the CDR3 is TGCGCCAGCAGGATTACAACCGGGACCCCATGGTGGGAGCAGTACTTC. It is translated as CASRITTGTPWWEQYF.